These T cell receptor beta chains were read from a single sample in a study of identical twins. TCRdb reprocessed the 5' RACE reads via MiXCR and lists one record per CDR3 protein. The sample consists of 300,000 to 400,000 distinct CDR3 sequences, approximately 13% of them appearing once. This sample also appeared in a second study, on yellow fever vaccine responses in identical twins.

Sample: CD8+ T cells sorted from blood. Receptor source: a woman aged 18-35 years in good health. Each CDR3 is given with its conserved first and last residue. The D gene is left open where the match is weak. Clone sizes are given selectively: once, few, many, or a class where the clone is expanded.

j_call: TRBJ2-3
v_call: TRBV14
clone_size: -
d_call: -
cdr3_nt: TGTGCCAGCAGCCAAGGACAGGAGACAGATACGCAGTATTTT
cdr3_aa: CASSQGQETDTQYF

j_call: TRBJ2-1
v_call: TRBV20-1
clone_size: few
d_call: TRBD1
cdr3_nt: TGCAGTGCAGACCAGGGGGTAGGCAATGAGCAGTTCTTC
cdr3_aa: CSADQGVGNEQFF

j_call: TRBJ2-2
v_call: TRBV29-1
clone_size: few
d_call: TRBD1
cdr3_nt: TGCAGCGTTGAAGACCGGGGGACAGGGACGTCGGTCACCGGGGAGCTGTTTTTT
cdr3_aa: CSVEDRGTGTSVTGELFF

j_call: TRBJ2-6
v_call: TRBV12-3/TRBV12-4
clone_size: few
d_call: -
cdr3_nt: TGTGCCAGCAGCTCACTCAACTCTGGGGCCAACGTCCTGACTTTC
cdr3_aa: CASSSLNSGANVLTF

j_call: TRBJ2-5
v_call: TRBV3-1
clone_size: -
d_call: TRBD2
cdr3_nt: TGTGCCAGCAGCCAGACCTCGGGACTAGCAAAAGAGACCCAGTACTTC
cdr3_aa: CASSQTSGLAKETQYF

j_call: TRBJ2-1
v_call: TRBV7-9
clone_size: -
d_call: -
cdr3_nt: TGTGCCAGCAGCGTACATGACTCCTACAATGAGCAGTTCTTC
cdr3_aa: CASSVHDSYNEQFF

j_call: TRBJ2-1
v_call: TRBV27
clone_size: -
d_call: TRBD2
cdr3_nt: TGTGCCAGCAGTTTATCGCGGGGGGGCGTCGATGAGCAGTTCTTC
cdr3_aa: CASSLSRGGVDEQFF

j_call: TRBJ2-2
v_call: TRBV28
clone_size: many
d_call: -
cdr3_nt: TGTGCCAGCAGTTCCCCCGCGCTTGGCGGCAGACAGAACACCGGGGAGCTGTTTTTT
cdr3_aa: CASSSPALGGRQNTGELFF

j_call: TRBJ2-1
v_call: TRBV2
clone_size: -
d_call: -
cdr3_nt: TGTGCCAGCAGACCCGCGGGGATCGCGTATGAGCAGTTCTTC
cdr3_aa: CASRPAGIAYEQFF

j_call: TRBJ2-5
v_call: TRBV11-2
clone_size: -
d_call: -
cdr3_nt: TGTGCCAGCAGCTCCCCGGCACCTCAAGAGACCCAGTACTTC
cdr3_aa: CASSSPAPQETQYF

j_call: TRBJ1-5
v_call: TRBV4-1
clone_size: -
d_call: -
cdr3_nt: TGCGCCAGCAGCCAAAACCACACAAGGGTCCATCAGCCCCAGCATTTT
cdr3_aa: CASSQNHTRVHQPQHF

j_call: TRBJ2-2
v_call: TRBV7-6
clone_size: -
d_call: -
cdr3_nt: TGTGCCAGCAGCCAAACAAGGGGGAAATCGAACACCGGGGAGCTGTTTTTT
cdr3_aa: CASSQTRGKSNTGELFF

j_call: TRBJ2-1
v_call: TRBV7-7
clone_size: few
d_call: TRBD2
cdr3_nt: TGTGCCAGCAGCCCCAAGGACCCGGGAGTAGCGGGAGGCAATGAGCAGTTCTTC
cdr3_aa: CASSPKDPGVAGGNEQFF

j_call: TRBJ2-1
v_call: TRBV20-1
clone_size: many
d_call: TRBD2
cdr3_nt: TGCAGTGCTAGAGATAGACTAGCGGGGGACAATGAGCAGTTCTTC
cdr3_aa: CSARDRLAGDNEQFF

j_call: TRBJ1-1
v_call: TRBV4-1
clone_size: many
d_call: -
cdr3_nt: TGCGCCAGCAGCCAAGAGAACAGAGAAAACACTGAAGCTTTCTTT
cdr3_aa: CASSQENRENTEAFF

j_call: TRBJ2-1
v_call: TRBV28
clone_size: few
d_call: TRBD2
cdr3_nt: TGTGCCAGCAGTTTAGGGGTGAGGACTAGCGGGATGGACAATGAGCAGTTCTTC
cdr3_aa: CASSLGVRTSGMDNEQFF

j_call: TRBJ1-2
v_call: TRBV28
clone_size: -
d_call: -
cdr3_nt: TGTGCCAGCTCTTCGCCGGGTATTGGCTATGGCTACACCTTC
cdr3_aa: CASSSPGIGYGYTF

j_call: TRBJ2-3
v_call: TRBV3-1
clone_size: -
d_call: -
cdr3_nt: TGTGCCAGCAGCCAGTACGGGACTCCTATAGCAACAGATACGCAGTATTTT
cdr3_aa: CASSQYGTPIATDTQYF

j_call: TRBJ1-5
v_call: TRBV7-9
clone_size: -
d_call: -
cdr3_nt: TGTGCCAGCAGCCCTATCGGGCAGGGCAGCAATCAGCCCCAGCATTTT
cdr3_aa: CASSPIGQGSNQPQHF

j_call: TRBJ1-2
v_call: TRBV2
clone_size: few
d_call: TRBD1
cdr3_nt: TGTGCCAGCAGAACCCGCGACCAGGGGGCTAGAAGGGGTGGCTACACCTTC
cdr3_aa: CASRTRDQGARRGGYTF

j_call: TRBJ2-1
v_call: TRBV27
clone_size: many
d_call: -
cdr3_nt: TGTGCCAGCAGTGCCGGAAATGAGCAGTTCTTC
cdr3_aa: CASSAGNEQFF

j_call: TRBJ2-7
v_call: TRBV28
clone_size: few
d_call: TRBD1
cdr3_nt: TGTGCCAGCAGTCTGAAGCCGGGACAGGGGAAAAAGCGGGAGCTTCGCGAGCAGTACTTC
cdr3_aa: CASSLKPGQGKKRELREQYF

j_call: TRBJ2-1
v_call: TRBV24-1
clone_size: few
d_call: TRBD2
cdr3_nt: TGTGCCACCAGTGACAAAGACACTAGCGGGAGGGCCGATGAGCAGTTCTTC
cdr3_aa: CATSDKDTSGRADEQFF

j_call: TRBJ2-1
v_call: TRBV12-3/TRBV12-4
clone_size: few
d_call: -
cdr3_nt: TGTGCCAGCTATAGCGGAGAGCAGTTCTTC
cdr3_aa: CASYSGEQFF

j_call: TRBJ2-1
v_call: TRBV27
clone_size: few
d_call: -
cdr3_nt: TGTGCCAGCAGTTTCTCACCGAGGTACAATGAGCAGTTCTTC
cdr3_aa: CASSFSPRYNEQFF

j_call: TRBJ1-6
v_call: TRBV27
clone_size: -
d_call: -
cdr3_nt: TGTGCCAGCAGGGGCAGCTGGAACTCACCCCTCCACTTT
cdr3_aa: CASRGSWNSPLHF

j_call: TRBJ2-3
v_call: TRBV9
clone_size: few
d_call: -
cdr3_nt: TGTGCCAGCAGCGTAGAGGGCGTGGGCACAGATACGCAGTATTTT
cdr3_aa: CASSVEGVGTDTQYF

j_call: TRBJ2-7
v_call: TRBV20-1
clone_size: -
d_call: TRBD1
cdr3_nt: TGCAGTGCTAGAGATCCTATCGGACAGGGCTACGAGCAGTACTTC
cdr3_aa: CSARDPIGQGYEQYF

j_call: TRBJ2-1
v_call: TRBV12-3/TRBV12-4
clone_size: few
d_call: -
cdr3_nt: TGTGCCAGCAGCCTCCAAGGACTGAGCTCCTACAATGAGCAGTTCTTC
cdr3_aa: CASSLQGLSSYNEQFF

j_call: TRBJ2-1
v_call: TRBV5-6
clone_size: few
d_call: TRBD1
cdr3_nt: TGTGCCAGCAGCTTGCCGGCGGACAGGGGGCATTATGAGCAGTTCTTC
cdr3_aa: CASSLPADRGHYEQFF

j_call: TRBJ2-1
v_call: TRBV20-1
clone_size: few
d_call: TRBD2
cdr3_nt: TGCAGTGCTAGAGTTTCTCTAGCGGGAGTCTATGAGCAGTTCTTC
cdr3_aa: CSARVSLAGVYEQFF

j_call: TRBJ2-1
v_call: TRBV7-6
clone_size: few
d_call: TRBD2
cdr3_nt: TGTGCCAGCAGCTTACCCCCGGGACTACTCAATGAGCAGTTCTTC
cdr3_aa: CASSLPPGLLNEQFF

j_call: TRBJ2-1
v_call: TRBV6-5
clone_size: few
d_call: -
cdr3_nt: TGTGCCAGCAGTTACTCGGCGGCGGAAAACTACAATGAGCAGTTCTTC
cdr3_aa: CASSYSAAENYNEQFF

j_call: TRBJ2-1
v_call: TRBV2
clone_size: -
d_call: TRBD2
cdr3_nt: TGTGCCAGCACTAAAGAGGGGGCGGGAGGGCCAAATAATGAGCAGTTCTTC
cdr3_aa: CASTKEGAGGPNNEQFF

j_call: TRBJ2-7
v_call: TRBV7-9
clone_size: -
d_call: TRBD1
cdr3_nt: TGTGCCAGCAGCCCCCGACAGGGAGCAGATACCTACGAGCAGTACTTC
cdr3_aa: CASSPRQGADTYEQYF

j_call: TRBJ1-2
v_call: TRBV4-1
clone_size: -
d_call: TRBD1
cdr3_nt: TGCGCCAGCAGCCAAGAGGCGGGACAGGTGACGGGAAACTATGGCTACACCTTC
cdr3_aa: CASSQEAGQVTGNYGYTF

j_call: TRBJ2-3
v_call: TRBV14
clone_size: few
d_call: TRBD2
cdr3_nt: TGTGCCAGCAGCCAAGGAGCGGGGGGGGCAGATACGCAGTATTTT
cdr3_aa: CASSQGAGGADTQYF

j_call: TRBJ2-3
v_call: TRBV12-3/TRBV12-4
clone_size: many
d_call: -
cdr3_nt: TGTGCCAGCAGTTTTATCGGGTTCCGGGATACGCAGTATTTT
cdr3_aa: CASSFIGFRDTQYF

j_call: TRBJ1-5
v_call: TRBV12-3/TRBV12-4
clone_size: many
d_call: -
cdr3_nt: TGTGCCAGCAGCTCAGGAGGGGGAGATCAGCCCCAGCATTTT
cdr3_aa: CASSSGGGDQPQHF

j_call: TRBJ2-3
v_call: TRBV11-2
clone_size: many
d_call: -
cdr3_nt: TGTGCCAGCAGCTTAGATCGGTCAGATACGCAGTATTTT
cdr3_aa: CASSLDRSDTQYF

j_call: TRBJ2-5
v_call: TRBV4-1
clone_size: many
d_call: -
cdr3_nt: TGCGCCAGCAGCCCCGGTCGGGGATCCCAAGAGACCCAGTACTTC
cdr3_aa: CASSPGRGSQETQYF

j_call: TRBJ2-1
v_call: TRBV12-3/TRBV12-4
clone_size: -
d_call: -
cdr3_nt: TGTGCCAGCAGCTTCTCGACTACCGCCAATGAGCAGTTCTTC
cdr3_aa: CASSFSTTANEQFF

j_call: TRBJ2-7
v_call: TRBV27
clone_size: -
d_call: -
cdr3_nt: TGTGCCAGCAGTTTAACGGGAACCTGGGGATACGAGCAGTACTTC
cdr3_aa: CASSLTGTWGYEQYF

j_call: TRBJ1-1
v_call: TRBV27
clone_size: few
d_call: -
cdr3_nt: TGTGCCAGCAGTGTATACAGGGCCCTCGACACTGAAGCTTTCTTT
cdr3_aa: CASSVYRALDTEAFF

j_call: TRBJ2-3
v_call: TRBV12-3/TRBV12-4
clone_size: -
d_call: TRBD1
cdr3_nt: TGTGCCAGCAGTTGGACAGGCCGCACAGATACGCAGTATTTT
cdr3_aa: CASSWTGRTDTQYF

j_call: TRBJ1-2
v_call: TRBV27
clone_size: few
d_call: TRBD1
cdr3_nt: TGTGCCAGCAGTACCGGGACAGGGCCCGGGTATGGCTACACCTTC
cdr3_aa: CASSTGTGPGYGYTF

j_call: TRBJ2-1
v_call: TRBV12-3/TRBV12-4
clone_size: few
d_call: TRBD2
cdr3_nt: TGTGCCAGCAGTTTGGGGACTAGCGGGAGAGGGGGGCAGTTCTTC
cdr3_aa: CASSLGTSGRGGQFF